This passage covers 21 T cell receptor beta chains from one sample sequenced in a study of OX40 agonist ivuxolimab in advanced cancers. Produced via immunoSEQ multiplex PCR; TCRdb's table is partial and in-frame only. The sample holds around 94,000 clones, under 85% seen once. Sample: CD4+ or CD8+ T cells sorted from blood, taken in a trial of the OX40 agonist ivuxolimab. All receptors come from an adult with an advanced solid tumor such as melanoma, head and neck, liver or kidney cancer.

The V and J genes are TRBV28 and TRBJ1-5; no firm D call. The CDR3 runs 12 residues. In germline, CDR1 is MDHEN, CDR2 SYDVKM. V lost 6 bases and J 0 bases, leaving 3 bases between the germline ends. CDR3 coding DNA: TGTGCCAGCAGAGATAGCAATCAGCCCCAGCATTTT. Translation: CASRDSNQPQHF.

This chain links TRBV5-4 with TRBJ2-1; no reliable D call. Trimming left V 0 bases short and J 9 bases short, with 4 bases between. The CDR3 is 11 residues long. Germline V gives CDR1 SGHNT, CDR2 YYREEE (reference sequence). In DNA form, the CDR3 reads TGTGCCAGCAGCTTGGCCTTTGAGCAGTTCTTC. Amino acid sequence: CASSLAFEQFF.

The chain has TRBV27 and TRBJ2-2; D gene unclear. The germline V and J ends were trimmed by 7 bases and 7 bases, with 16 bases remaining between them. Germline CDR1 MNHEY, CDR2 SMNVEV (reference sequence). The CDR3 extends over 14 amino acids. CDR3 coding DNA: TGTGCCAGCACTTTTATTGCCCGGAGCGGGGAGCTGTTTTTT. The encoded protein is CASTFIARSGELFF.

V usage is TRBV15 and J usage is TRBJ2-1; maybe TRBD2 (7 bases). The CDR3 covers 18 residues. V was clipped by 3 bases and J by 0 bases, with 18 bases between them. Germline CDR1 and CDR2: LNHNV and YYDKDF (reference sequence). The CDR3 is CATSRWGSGGSSYNEQFF. The CDR3 nucleotides read TGTGCCACCAGCAGGTGGGGTTCGGGGGGCAGCTCCTACAATGAGCAGTTCTTC. Using reference TRBV15 and TRBJ2-1 for the parts outside the CDR3, the full variable domain is DAMVIQNPRYQVTQFGKPVTLSCSQTLNHNVMYWYQQKSSQAPKLLFHYYDKDFNNEADTPDNFQSRRPNTSFCFLDIRSPGLGDTAMYLCATSRWGSGGSSYNEQFFGPGTRLTVL.

The rearrangement links TRBV13 to TRBJ2-7, with D perhaps matching TRBD1 (5 bases). The germline gives CDR1 PRHDT, CDR2 FYEKMQ (reference sequence). Between the trimmed V and J ends, which lost 2 bases and 0 bases, there was a span of 11 bases. CDR3 length equals 15 residues. CDR3 nucleotides: TGTGCCAGCAGCTTAACAGGAACGAGCTCCTACGAGCAGTACTTC. It specifies CASSLTGTSSYEQYF.

This sequence joins TRBV9 and TRBJ1-3; possible D gene TRBD1, 6 bases. This CDR3 region has 17 residues. The germline CDR1 and CDR2 sequences are SGDLS and YYNGEE. Deletions cut 2 bases from V and 0 bases from J, with 15 bases between. The CDR3 bases are TGTGCCAGCAGCGTTGAGGGACATCCCTTCTCTGGAAACACCATATATTTT. It encodes CASSVEGHPFSGNTIYF.

This clone appeared once. The chain uses TRBV28 and TRBJ2-1; 9 bases fit TRBD1. The CDR3 covers 15 residues. The V gene end was trimmed by 7 bases and the J gene end by 6 bases; junction bases not matched to a gene: 10. The germline V gene encodes CDR1 MDHEN and CDR2 SYDVKM. This CDR3 is CASTNRDRVSNEQFF. In DNA form, the CDR3 reads TGTGCCAGCACTAATCGGGACAGGGTATCCAATGAGCAGTTCTTC.

This clone came up once. This chain joins TRBV7-2 and TRBJ2-7; D assignment may be TRBD1 or TRBD2 (7 bases each). Trimming removed 2 bases at V and 6 bases at J, with 14 bases between. The germline V gene has CDR1 SGHTA and CDR2 FQGNSA. The CDR3 spans 14 residues. The CDR3 here is CASSLIGGGSEQYF. The CDR3 bases are TGTGCCAGCAGCTTAATAGGGGGCGGGAGCGAGCAGTACTTC.

The gene calls are TRBV2 and TRBJ1-2, with 7 nucleotides matching TRBD1. Germline V CDR1 and CDR2: SNHLY, FYNNEI. The CDR3 spans 12 residues. Losses at the gene ends were 8 bases for V and 2 bases for J; bases not matched to a gene: 2. Here the CDR3 reads CASQQGNYGYTF. The CDR3 DNA reads TGTGCCAGCCAACAGGGGAACTATGGCTACACCTTC.

V and J are TRBV4-1 and TRBJ2-3, with D possibly matching TRBD2 (5 bases). In germline, CDR1 is MGHRA, CDR2 YSYEKL. This CDR3 has 20 residues. V lost 0 bases to trimming and J lost 2 bases, with 24 bases between them. The CDR3 region is CASSQEMASQEVGYTDTQYF. The CDR3 bases are TGCGCCAGCAGCCAAGAAATGGCTAGCCAAGAAGTGGGATACACAGATACGCAGTATTTT.

The chain uses TRBV30 and TRBJ2-7, with D unclear. The CDR3 runs to 14 residues. V gave up 3 bases and J gave up 1 base, with 13 bases separating them. Germline V gene data show CDR1 as GTSNPN and CDR2 as SVGIG (reference sequence). The CDR3 DNA is TGTGCCTGGAGGAATAGTCGGTTTTCCTACGAGCAGTACTTC. Protein sequence: CAWRNSRFSYEQYF.

V usage is TRBV11-3 and J usage is TRBJ2-5; TRBD1 might be the D (5 bases). From germline, CDR1 is SGHNT and CDR2 YENEEA. V was clipped by 2 bases and J by 0 bases, with 13 bases between them. This CDR3 spans 16 amino acids. The CDR3 region has the DNA TGTGCCAGCAGCTTATGGGGAAGACAGCACCAAGAGACCCAGTACTTC. Amino acid sequence: CASSLWGRQHQETQYF.

The chain links TRBV28 to TRBJ2-5, with TRBD2 matching 7 bases. TRBJ2-7 explains the end of the DNA better; the J call may be wrong. The CDR3 totals 11 residues. CDR1 MDHEN and CDR2 SYDVKM come from the germline V gene. The CDR3 protein is CAAGTTYEQYF. CDR3 DNA: TGTGCCGCCGGGACTACCTACGAGCAGTACTTC.

The CDR3 here is CASSLVRASNTGELFF. CDR3 coding DNA: TGCGCCAGCAGCTTGGTTCGCGCCTCGAACACCGGGGAGCTGTTTTTT. The chain uses TRBV5-1 and TRBJ2-2; D unresolved. V was trimmed by 0 bases and J by 0 bases, leaving 9 bases between them. Per the germline V gene, CDR1 is SGHRS and CDR2 is YFSETQ. The CDR3 is 16 amino acids.

This chain uses TRBV2 with TRBJ1-5; D is unresolved. The CDR3 covers 15 residues. The germline CDR1 and CDR2 sequences are SNHLY and FYNNEI. Trimming shortened V by 8 bases and J by 6 bases, and 20 bases separated the two germline ends. The CDR3 here is CASSRDVGKGQPQHF. CDR3 DNA: TGTGCCAGCTCCCGGGATGTGGGGAAGGGTCAGCCCCAGCATTTT.

V usage is TRBV25-1 and J usage is TRBJ2-1; 10 bases are shared with TRBD1. This CDR3 contains 16 residues. Germline loops: CDR1 MGHDK, CDR2 SYGVNS. V lost 6 bases to trimming and J lost 2 bases; unmatched junction nucleotides: 7. CDR3 bases: TGTGCCAGCAGCCTGGCAGGGACAGGGGCCTACAATGAGCAGTTCTTC. It is translated as CASSLAGTGAYNEQFF. Variable domain in full (rest from reference TRBV25-1 and TRBJ2-1): EADIYQTPRYLVIGTGKKITLECSQTMGHDKMYWYQQDPGMELHLIHYSYGVNSTEKGDLSSESTVSRIRTEHFPLTLESARPSHTSQYLCASSLAGTGAYNEQFFGPGTRLTVL.

The V call is TRBV7-3, the J call TRBJ2-3; 10 positions match TRBD2. Germline-derived CDR1 and CDR2 are SGHTA and FQGTGA. The CDR3 sequence is 15 residues long. V was clipped by 5 bases and J by 11 bases; unmatched bases: 13. The CDR3 DNA reads TGTGCCAGCAGCCAAACTAGCGGGACACCCCATGGGCAGTATTTT. Translation gives CASSQTSGTPHGQYF.

The chain is built from TRBV11-2 and TRBJ2-7; D is unclear. Per the germline V gene, CDR1 is SGHAT and CDR2 is FQNNGV. This CDR3 contains 15 residues. The V end lost 1 base, the J end lost 5 bases, and 15 bases lay between the germline ends. The CDR3 region has the DNA TGTGCCAGCAGCTTAGGACTCGGCCGCGACCACGAGCAGTACTTC. It is translated as CASSLGLGRDHEQYF. Drawing the rest from reference TRBV11-2 and TRBJ2-7, the complete variable domain is EAGVAQSPRYKIIEKRQSVAFWCNPISGHATLYWYQQILGQGPKLLIQFQNNGVVDDSQLPKDRFSAERLKGVDSTLKIQPAKLEDSAVYLCASSLGLGRDHEQYFGPGTRLTVT.

This chain uses TRBV19 with TRBJ2-7, with D perhaps TRBD1 or TRBD2 (5 bases each). Germline CDR1 reads LNHDA; CDR2 reads SQIVND (reference sequence). The length of the CDR3 is 14 residues. Trimming removed 1 base at V and 6 bases at J, with 13 bases between. The CDR3 DNA sequence: TGTGCCAGTAGTATAGCGGGGACCACGGGCGAGCAGTACTTC. Protein: CASSIAGTTGEQYF.

The chain carries TRBV15 and TRBJ1-1; D gene uncertain. The V and J ends lost 0 bases and 0 bases respectively, with 5 bases between them. The CDR3 totals 14 residues. Germline values: CDR1 LNHNV, CDR2 YYDKDF (reference sequence). The CDR3 bases are TGTGCCACCAGCAGAGATCCCATGAACACTGAAGCTTTCTTT. This gives the protein CATSRDPMNTEAFF.

The rearrangement joins TRBV30 to TRBJ1-2; TRBD1 aligns across 10 bases. With V trimmed by 2 bases and J by 7 bases, 7 bases remained unmatched. The CDR3 extends over 14 amino acids. Germline V gene sequence: CDR1 GTSNPN, CDR2 SVGIG (reference sequence). This CDR3 is CAWSRTGGTGGYTF. CDR3 DNA: TGTGCCTGGAGTAGGACAGGGGGGACCGGTGGCTACACCTTC.